The 18 T cell receptor beta chains below all came from one sample that was sequenced in a study of T cells in Graves' hyperthyroidism and ophthalmopathy. Template material for amplifying TCR beta CDR3 regions consisted of RNA transcripts. Carried out on the TCR CDR3, a first-round RT-PCR used the HTBI primer set. TCRdb passed the multiplex PCR reads through MiXCR, listing each CDR3 protein once. Among hundreds of thousands of distinct CDR3 sequences listed, under 15% were seen once. Sample: blood. All receptors derive from a middle-aged woman with Graves' ophthalmopathy.

The rearrangement links TRBV30 to TRBJ2-7; weak D call: TRBD1 (5 bases). Germline-derived CDR1 and CDR2 are GTSNPN and SVGIG (reference sequence). V dropped 0 bases and J dropped 3 bases, with 12 bases sitting between them. This CDR3 comprises 14 residues. CDR3 bases: TGTGCCTGGAGTGTAGGCCTAGGGGTCTACGAGCAGTACTTC. It codes for CAWSVGLGVYEQYF.

The table lists this clonotype with many counts. The rearrangement joins TRBV11-1 to TRBJ2-7, with 10 bases fitting TRBD2. Germline values: CDR1 SGHAT, CDR2 FQDESV (reference sequence). The CDR3 is 16 residues long. The junction had 9 bases not matched to a gene; V was cut back by 7 bases and J by 0 bases. CDR3 coding DNA: TGTGCCAGCACCCAGGTACTAGCGGGGAGCTCCTACGAGCAGTACTTC. Protein product: CASTQVLAGSSYEQYF.

This clonotype came up many times. This chain uses TRBV10-3 with TRBJ2-7; D call uncertain. There are 15 residues in the CDR3. V shed 5 bases and J shed 0 bases, with 14 bases lying between them. Germline V gene lookup returns CDR1 ENHRY and CDR2 SYGVKD. CDR3 nucleotide sequence: TGTGCCATCAGTCCGAACCTCTCGGGCTCCTACGAGCAGTACTTC. Translating gives CAISPNLSGSYEQYF.

This clonotype came up many times. J is TRBJ1-1 and V is TRBV30; 10 nucleotides line up with TRBD1. Germline V gene lookup returns CDR1 GTSNPN and CDR2 SVGIG (reference sequence). The CDR3 has 13 amino acids. With V trimmed by 4 bases and J by 4 bases, 3 bases remained unmatched. CDR3 in DNA: TGTGCCTGGACAAGGACAGGGGGCACTGAAGCTTTCTTT. Residues: CAWTRTGGTEAFF.

This chain links TRBV7-2 with TRBJ2-2; TRBD1 agrees at 7 bases. Germline loops: CDR1 SGHTA, CDR2 FQGNSA. The CDR3 runs 14 residues. Trimming took 8 bases from V and 4 from J; bases not matched to a gene: 7. CDR3 nucleotide sequence: TGTGCCAGCGTTAGGGCAGGGGGCACCGGGGAGCTGTTTTTT. Translating gives CASVRAGGTGELFF.

This clonotype was seen repeatedly, ten times or more. The rearrangement uses TRBV19 and TRBJ2-3; 7 nucleotides match TRBD2. The CDR3 is 14 amino acids. V was pared by 5 bases and J by 3 bases, with 5 bases of the junction left unmatched. Germline CDR1 is LNHDA and CDR2 is SQIVND (reference sequence). CDR3 DNA sequence: TGTGCCAGTAGTCCAGCGGGAATAACAGATACGCAGTATTTT. Protein sequence: CASSPAGITDTQYF.

This clonotype was recorded many times. The CDR3 region has the DNA TGTGCCAGCAGTGATCCGGGACAGAACACCGGGGAGCTGTTTTTT. It encodes CASSDPGQNTGELFF. V is TRBV6-1 and J is TRBJ2-2, with D tentatively TRBD1 (6 bases). CDR3 length: 15 residues. Germline V gives CDR1 MNHNS, CDR2 SASEGT. V gave up 3 bases and J gave up 1 base, with 9 bases separating them.

The genes are TRBV30 and TRBJ2-2; 11 bases agree with TRBD1. The germline V gene has CDR1 GTSNPN and CDR2 SVGIG (reference sequence). With 8 bases clipped from V and 4 bases from J, the junction kept 3 bases outside the gene matches. The CDR3 contains 13 residues. CDR3 loop: CARTGGGTGELFF. The DNA for the CDR3 is TGTGCCCGGACAGGGGGCGGCACCGGGGAGCTGTTTTTT.

This clonotype was seen at least ten times. This rearrangement joins TRBV12-3 or TRBV12-4 to TRBJ2-1; 10 positions agree with TRBD2. Trimming removed 6 bases from V and 7 bases from J; junction bases left unmatched: 18. CDR3 length: 18 amino acids. CDR3 sequence: CASSPTPGQREGLNEQFF. The DNA for the CDR3 is TGTGCCAGCAGCCCGACGCCTGGGCAGCGGGAGGGCCTAAATGAGCAGTTCTTC.

This clonotype occurred many times. The rearrangement links TRBV12-3 or TRBV12-4 to TRBJ1-5; TRBD1 aligns across 7 bases. Trimming took 6 bases from V and 3 from J; bases not matched to a gene: 5. This CDR3 is built from 14 residues. CDR3 region: CASRSGQVNQPQHF. DNA of the CDR3: TGTGCCAGCAGATCCGGACAGGTCAATCAGCCCCAGCATTTT.

At least ten counts were recorded for this clonotype. V is TRBV6-1 and J is TRBJ2-2, with D possibly matching TRBD2 (5 bases). The CDR3 length is 15 residues. Germline CDR1 MNHNS, CDR2 SASEGT. Trimming pared 3 bases from V and 4 bases from J, leaving 12 bases between. The CDR3 nucleotides are TGTGCCAGCAGTGAGACTACCCCAATCACCGGGGAGCTGTTTTTT. Protein: CASSETTPITGELFF.

This clonotype occurred many times. The chain links TRBV6-1 to TRBJ1-2, with D possibly being TRBD1 (5 bases). CDR1 and CDR2 (germline): MNHNS, SASEGT. The CDR3 has 14 residues. V was shortened by 6 bases and J by 4 bases, with 15 bases between the two germline ends. For the CDR3, the DNA is TGTGCCAGCAGCACCGACAGTTTTGGCTATGGCTACACCTTC. The encoded protein is CASSTDSFGYGYTF.

This clonotype showed up many times. Here the CDR3 reads CASSRGQNGYTF. For the CDR3, the DNA is TGTGCCAGCAGCCGCGGACAGAATGGCTACACCTTC. V usage is TRBV12-3 or TRBV12-4 and J usage is TRBJ1-2, with D tentatively TRBD1 (6 bases). Trimming cost V 6 bases and J 6 bases, with 11 bases left between them. The CDR3 is 12 amino acids.

This clonotype was seen ten or more times. V is TRBV6-2 or TRBV6-3 and J is TRBJ2-7; TRBD2 aligns across 11 bases. Germline V gives CDR1 MNHEY, CDR2 SVGEGT. This CDR3 has 15 residues. Trimming removed 0 bases from V and 7 bases from J; junction bases left unmatched: 5. DNA of the CDR3: TGTGCCAGCAGTTACTCGACTAGCGGGAAGGGGGAGCAGTACTTC. It is translated as CASSYSTSGKGEQYF.

This clonotype showed up many times. V gene TRBV2 combines with J gene TRBJ2-5; 10 bases match TRBD2. The CDR3 totals 15 residues. The germline V gene encodes CDR1 SNHLY and CDR2 FYNNEI. The junction had 6 bases not matched to a gene; V was cut back by 4 bases and J by 4 bases. The CDR3 nucleotides read TGTGCCAGCAGTGGGTTAGCGGGAGGAGGAGAGACCCAGTACTTC. Its translation is CASSGLAGGGETQYF.

A few counts support this clonotype. The J gene is TRBJ1-1, the V gene TRBV2; D is possibly TRBD1 (5 bases). Germline CDR1 and CDR2: SNHLY and FYNNEI. The CDR3 totals 16 residues. V gave up 3 bases and J gave up 0 bases, with 14 bases separating them. Here the CDR3 reads CASSDQTVGMNTEAFF. CDR3 DNA: TGTGCCAGCAGTGATCAGACAGTGGGGATGAACACTGAAGCTTTCTTT.

This clonotype was observed many times. The chain employs TRBV25-1 and TRBJ1-2, with D tentatively TRBD1 (5 bases). The CDR3 has 14 amino acids. Germline assignment: CDR1 MGHDK and CDR2 SYGVNS. V lost 2 bases, J lost 7 bases, and 14 bases lay in between. This CDR3 reads CASSEGAGSFGYTF. The CDR3 DNA is TGTGCCAGCAGTGAAGGGGCAGGTAGTTTTGGCTACACCTTC.

This clonotype occurred many times. V is TRBV7-9 and J is TRBJ1-5, with D possibly matching TRBD1 (6 bases). V lost 5 bases and J lost 5, with 10 bases in between. Germline V gene data show CDR1 as SEHNR and CDR2 as FQNEAQ (reference sequence). This CDR3 contains 13 residues. CDR3 loop: CASSHPGDQPQHF. The CDR3 DNA is TGTGCCAGCAGCCACCCAGGGGATCAGCCCCAGCATTTT.